This record concerns one T cell receptor beta chain sequence. Cells were sorted from thawed PBMC rested overnight and stained with GMM-loaded CD1B tetramer, viability dye and anti-CD3. C32 glucose monomycolate from Rhodococcus equi was loaded onto the CD1B tetramers. CD14-expressing monocytes were removed from PBMC before cryopreservation and sorting. The data were obtained in a study of T cells in tuberculosis. About the research overall: Sequenced TCRs come from CD1B-GMM tetramer-binding T cells. Findings and limits, study-wide: Low-affinity CD1B-GMM tetramer-binding T cells may have been missed.

TCRdb's copy holds only in-frame clones and misses some; the assay was immunoSEQ multiplex PCR. Of around 50,000 clones detected, approximately 85% appear once; the ten largest clones hold around a fifth. The CDR3 extends over 14 amino acids. Germline CDR1 SQVTM, CDR2 ANQGSEA. Trimming at V came to 2 bases and at J to 10 bases, leaving 12 bases not matched to a gene. The receptor was isolated from an adult woman with latent tuberculosis. The sequenced material came from CD1b-GMM tetramer-negative cells sorted from PBMCs. The chain carries TRBV29-1 and TRBJ2-3, with 7 bases aligning to TRBD2. CDR3 coding DNA: TGCAGCGTTGAAATGGGGGGGGTTGGATCAGCGCAGTATTTT. Its translation: CSVEMGGVGSAQYF.